Reported below is one T cell receptor beta chain. The source of the sample is a study of blood T cell repertoires in COVID-19. Study context: Acute and convalescent COVID-19 samples came from the United States, Italy and Spain. The analysed material was cDNA or gDNA that came from T cells, B-cell-depleted T cells, or PBMCs.

Under the authors' procedure: Amplification with reference gene primers provided the estimates of nucleated cell counts. Profiling relied on immunoSEQ multiplex PCR, and the TCRdb table lists in-frame clones only, not all of them. The V and J calls and clone size come from that table; D and trimming were worked out from the DNA. The data contain about 310,000 clones, over 75% of them singletons. The V gene's germline CDR1 is SGHDT and CDR2 YYEEEE. The CDR3 runs 16 residues. V was shortened by 4 bases and J by 0 bases, with 16 bases between the two germline ends. The sequence came from a woman between 50 and 59 years old who had recovered from COVID-19. The sample comprised peripheral blood. The J gene is TRBJ2-5, the V gene TRBV5-6; TRBD2 is a possible D gene (7 bases). Here the CDR3 DNA reads TGTGCCAGCAGCCGAGGTCGCGGGGGCAACCAAGAGACCCAGTACTTC. It encodes CASSRGRGGNQETQYF.